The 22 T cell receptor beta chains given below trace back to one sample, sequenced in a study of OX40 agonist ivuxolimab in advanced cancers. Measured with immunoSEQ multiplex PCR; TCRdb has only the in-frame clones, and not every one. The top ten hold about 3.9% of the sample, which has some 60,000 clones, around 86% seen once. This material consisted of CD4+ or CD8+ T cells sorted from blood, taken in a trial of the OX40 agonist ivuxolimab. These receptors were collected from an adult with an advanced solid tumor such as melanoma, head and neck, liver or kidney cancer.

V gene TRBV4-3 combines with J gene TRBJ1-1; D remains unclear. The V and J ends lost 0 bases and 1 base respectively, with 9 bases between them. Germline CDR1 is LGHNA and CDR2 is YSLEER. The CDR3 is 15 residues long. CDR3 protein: CASSQEESANTEAFF. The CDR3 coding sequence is TGCGCCAGCAGCCAAGAAGAAAGCGCGAACACTGAAGCTTTCTTT.

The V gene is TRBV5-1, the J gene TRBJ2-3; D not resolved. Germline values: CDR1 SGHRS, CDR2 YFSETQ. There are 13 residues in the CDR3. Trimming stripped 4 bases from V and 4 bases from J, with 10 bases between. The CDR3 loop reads CASSPPPSDTQYF. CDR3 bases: TGCGCCAGCAGCCCTCCTCCCTCAGATACGCAGTATTTT.

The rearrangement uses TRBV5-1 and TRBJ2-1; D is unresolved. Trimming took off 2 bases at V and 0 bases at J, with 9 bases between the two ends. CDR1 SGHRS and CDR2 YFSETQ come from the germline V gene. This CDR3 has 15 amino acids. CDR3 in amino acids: CASSFTPGSYNEQFF. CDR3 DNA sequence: TGCGCCAGCAGCTTTACACCGGGCTCCTACAATGAGCAGTTCTTC.

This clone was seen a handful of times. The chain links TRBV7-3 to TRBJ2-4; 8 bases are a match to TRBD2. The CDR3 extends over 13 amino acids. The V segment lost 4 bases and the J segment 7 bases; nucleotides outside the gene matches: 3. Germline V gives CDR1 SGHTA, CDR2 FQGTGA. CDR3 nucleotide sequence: TGTGCCAGCAGCTCTGCTAGCGGGAACATTCAGTACTTC. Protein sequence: CASSSASGNIQYF. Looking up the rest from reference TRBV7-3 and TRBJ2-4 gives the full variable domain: GAGVSQTPSNKVTEKGKYVELRCDPISGHTALYWYRQSLGQGPEFLIYFQGTGAADDSGLPNDRFFAVRPEGSVSTLKIQRTERGDSAVYLCASSSASGNIQYFGAGTRLSVL.

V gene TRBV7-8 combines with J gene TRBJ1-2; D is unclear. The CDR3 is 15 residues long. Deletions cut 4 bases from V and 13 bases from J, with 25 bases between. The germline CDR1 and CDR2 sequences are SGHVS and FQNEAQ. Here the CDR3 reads CASSSGSNPESGRTF. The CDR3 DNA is TGTGCCAGCAGCTCTGGGTCCAATCCTGAAAGCGGGCGCACCTTC.

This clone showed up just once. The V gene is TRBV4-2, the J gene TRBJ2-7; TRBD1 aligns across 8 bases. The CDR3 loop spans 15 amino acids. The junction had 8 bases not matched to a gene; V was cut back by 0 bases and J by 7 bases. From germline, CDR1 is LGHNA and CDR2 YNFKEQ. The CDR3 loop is CASSQESQGAREQYF. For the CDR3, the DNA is TGTGCCAGCAGCCAAGAAAGTCAGGGGGCTCGGGAGCAGTACTTC.

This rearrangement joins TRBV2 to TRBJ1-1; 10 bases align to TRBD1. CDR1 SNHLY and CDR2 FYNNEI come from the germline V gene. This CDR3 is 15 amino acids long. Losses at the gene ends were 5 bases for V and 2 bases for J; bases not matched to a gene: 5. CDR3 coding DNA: TGTGCCAGCAGTCGACAGGGGGCCGGAAACACTGAAGCTTTCTTT. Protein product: CASSRQGAGNTEAFF.

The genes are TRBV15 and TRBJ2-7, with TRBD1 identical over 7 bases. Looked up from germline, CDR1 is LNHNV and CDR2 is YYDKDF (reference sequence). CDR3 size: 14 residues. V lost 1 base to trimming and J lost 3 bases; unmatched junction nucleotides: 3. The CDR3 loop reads CATSRGDSNYEQYF. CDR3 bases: TGTGCCACCAGCAGAGGGGACAGCAACTACGAGCAGTACTTC.

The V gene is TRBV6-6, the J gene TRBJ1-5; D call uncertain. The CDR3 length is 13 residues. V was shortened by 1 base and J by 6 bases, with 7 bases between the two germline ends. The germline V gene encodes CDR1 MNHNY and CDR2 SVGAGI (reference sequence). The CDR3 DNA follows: TGTGCCAGCAGTTACTTTGGTGGTCAGCCCCAGCATTTT. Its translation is CASSYFGGQPQHF.

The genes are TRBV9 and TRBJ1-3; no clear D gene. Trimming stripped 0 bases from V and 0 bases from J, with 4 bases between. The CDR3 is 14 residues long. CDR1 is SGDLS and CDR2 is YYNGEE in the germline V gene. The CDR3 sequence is CASSVGSSGNTIYF. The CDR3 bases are TGTGCCAGCAGCGTAGGATCCTCTGGAAACACCATATATTTT.

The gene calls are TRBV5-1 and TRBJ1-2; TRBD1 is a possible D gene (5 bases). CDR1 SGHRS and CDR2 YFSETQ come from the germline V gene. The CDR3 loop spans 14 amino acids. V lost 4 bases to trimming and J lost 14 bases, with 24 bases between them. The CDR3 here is CASSLDRDRQPRTF. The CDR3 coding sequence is TGCGCCAGCAGCCTCGACCGGGACCGACAGCCGAGGACCTTC. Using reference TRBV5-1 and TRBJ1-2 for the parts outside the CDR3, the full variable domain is KAGVTQTPRYLIKTRGQQVTLSCSPISGHRSVSWYQQTPGQGLQFLFEYFSETQRNKGNFPGRFSGRQFSNSRSEMNVSTLELGDSALYLCASSLDRDRQPRTFGSGTRLTVV.

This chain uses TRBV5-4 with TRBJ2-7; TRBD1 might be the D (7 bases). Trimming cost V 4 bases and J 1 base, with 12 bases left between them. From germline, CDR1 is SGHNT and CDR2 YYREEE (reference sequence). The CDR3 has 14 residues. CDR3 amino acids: CASSRQGGSYEQYF. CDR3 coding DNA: TGTGCCAGCAGCCGACAGGGAGGTTCCTACGAGCAGTACTTC.

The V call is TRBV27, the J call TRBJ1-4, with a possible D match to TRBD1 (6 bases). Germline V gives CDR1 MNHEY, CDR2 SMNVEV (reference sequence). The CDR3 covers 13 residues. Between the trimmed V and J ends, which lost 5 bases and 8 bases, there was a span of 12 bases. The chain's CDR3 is CASSRNGGEKLFF. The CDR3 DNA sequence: TGTGCCAGCAGTCGGAACGGGGGCGAAAAACTGTTTTTT.

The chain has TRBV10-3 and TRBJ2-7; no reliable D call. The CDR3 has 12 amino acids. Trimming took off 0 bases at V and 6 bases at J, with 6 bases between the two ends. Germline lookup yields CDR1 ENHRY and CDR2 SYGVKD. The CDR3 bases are TGTGCCATCAGTGAGTCAGGGATCGAGCAGTACTTC. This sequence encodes CAISESGIEQYF.

The CDR3 protein is CASSPSRTSGNTIYF. The CDR3 coding sequence is TGTGCCAGCTCACCAAGTAGGACCTCTGGAAACACCATATATTTT. The chain carries TRBV18 and TRBJ1-3; no clear D gene. Trimming shortened V by 2 bases and J by 0 bases, and 8 bases separated the two germline ends. In germline, CDR1 is KGHSH, CDR2 LQKENI. The CDR3 is 15 amino acids.

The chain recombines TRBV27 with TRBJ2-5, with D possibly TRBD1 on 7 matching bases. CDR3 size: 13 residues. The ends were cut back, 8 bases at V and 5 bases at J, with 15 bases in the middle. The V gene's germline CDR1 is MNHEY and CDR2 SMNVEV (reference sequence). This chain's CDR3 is CASALQGRETQYF. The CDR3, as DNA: TGTGCCAGCGCCTTACAGGGGAGGGAGACCCAGTACTTC.

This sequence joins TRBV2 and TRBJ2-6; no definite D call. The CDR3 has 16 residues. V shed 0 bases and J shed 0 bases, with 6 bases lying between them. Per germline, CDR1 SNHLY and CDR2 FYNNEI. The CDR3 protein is CASSEAQGSGANVLTF. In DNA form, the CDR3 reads TGTGCCAGCAGTGAAGCTCAAGGCTCTGGGGCCAACGTCCTGACTTTC.

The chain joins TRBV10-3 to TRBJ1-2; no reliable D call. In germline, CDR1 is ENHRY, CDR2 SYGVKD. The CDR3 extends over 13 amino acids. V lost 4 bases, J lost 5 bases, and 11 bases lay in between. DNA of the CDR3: TGTGCCATCAGTGGTACGGGAGAATATGGCTACACCTTC. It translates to CAISGTGEYGYTF.

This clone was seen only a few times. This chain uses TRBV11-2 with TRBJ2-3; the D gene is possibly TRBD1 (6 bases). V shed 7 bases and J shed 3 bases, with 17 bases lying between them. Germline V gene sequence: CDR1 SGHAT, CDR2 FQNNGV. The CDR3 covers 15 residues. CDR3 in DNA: TGTGCCAGCAACCTTAGGGGGTTAGCGACAGATACGCAGTATTTT. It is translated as CASNLRGLATDTQYF.

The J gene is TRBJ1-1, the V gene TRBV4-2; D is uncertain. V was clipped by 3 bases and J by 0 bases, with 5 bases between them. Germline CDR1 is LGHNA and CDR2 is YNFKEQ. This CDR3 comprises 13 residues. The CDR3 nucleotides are TGTGCCAGCAGCCAGGCCATGAACACTGAAGCTTTCTTT. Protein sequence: CASSQAMNTEAFF.

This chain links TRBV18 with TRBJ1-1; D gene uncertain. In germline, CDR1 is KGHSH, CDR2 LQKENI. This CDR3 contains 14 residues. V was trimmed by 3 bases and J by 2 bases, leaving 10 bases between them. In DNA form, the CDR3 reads TGTGCCAGCTCACCTATCGAAGGAAACACTGAAGCTTTCTTT. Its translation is CASSPIEGNTEAFF.

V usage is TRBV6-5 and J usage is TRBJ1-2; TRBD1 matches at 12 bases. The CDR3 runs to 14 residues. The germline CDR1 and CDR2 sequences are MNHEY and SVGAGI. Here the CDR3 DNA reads TGTGTCTCTATTCCGGGACAGGGGGCTTTTGGCTACACCTTC. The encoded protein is CVSIPGQGAFGYTF.